This note documents a single T cell receptor (beta chain) sequence. The sample is drawn from a study of blood T cells in healthy people across ages. V lost 8 bases and J lost 4, with 17 bases in between. The CDR3 contains 14 residues. Germline V lookup: CDR1 MNHEY, CDR2 SMNVEV (reference sequence). The use of a sample-barcoded 5' primer and a J-beta primer mix characterized a second PCR of roughly 6 to 11 cycles. One entry per CDR3 protein results from TCRdb running MiXCR on the 5' RACE reads. The sample comprises roughly 730,000 distinct CDR3 sequences, more than 50% of which are singletons, and roughly 26% rests with the top ten.

The chain couples TRBV27 to TRBJ1-1, with D unclear. This receptor was taken from a middle-aged man in good health. The sample was blood. The CDR3 DNA reads TGTGCCAGCGCCCCGAGGGCTCGGGCCACTGAAGCTTTCTTT. Residues: CASAPRARATEAFF.